One sample yielded the 10 T cell receptor beta chains listed below, sequenced in a study of cytomegalovirus exposure and HLA in healthy donors. Primers: 60 Vbeta forward and 13 Jbeta reverse. This table comes from immunoSEQ multiplex PCR, and its TCRdb copy is limited to in-frame clones, with some not included. Of around 86,000 clones in the sample, almost 80% were seen once. Sequences were obtained from PBMCs. All receptors derive from a female donor in good health and CMV-seronegative.

This clone has only one observation. The chain couples TRBV7-3 to TRBJ1-6, with 12 bases identical to TRBD1. The CDR3 loop spans 16 amino acids. Trimming took 5 bases from V and 10 from J; bases not matched to a gene: 9. Germline CDR1 SGHTA, CDR2 FQGTGA. The DNA of the CDR3 is TGTGCCAGCAGCCCACTAGGGACAGGGGGCTTATCACCCCTCCACTTT. Translation gives CASSPLGTGGLSPLHF.

This chain joins TRBV7-2 and TRBJ1-2, with no clear D. This CDR3 has 11 residues. V lost 2 bases and J 8 bases, leaving 6 bases between the germline ends. Germline V gene lookup returns CDR1 SGHTA and CDR2 FQGNSA. The CDR3 DNA follows: TGTGCCAGCAGCTTACTCGGGGGCTACACCTTC. Translated: CASSLLGGYTF.

This chain joins TRBV28 and TRBJ2-2; 7 nucleotides align to TRBD2. J lost 4 bases, V lost 5 bases, and 16 bases had no gene match. This CDR3 contains 18 residues. Germline V gene data show CDR1 as MDHEN and CDR2 as SYDVKM. The DNA for the CDR3 is TGTGCCAGCAGTCGTGGGAGGGTACGTCCGGGTCCCACCGGGGAGCTGTTTTTT. Translation gives CASSRGRVRPGPTGELFF.

The rearrangement uses TRBV6-1 and TRBJ2-5; 12 bases line up with TRBD2. J lost 2 bases, V lost 7 bases, and 5 bases had no gene match. Germline-derived CDR1 and CDR2 are MNHNS and SASEGT. This CDR3 contains 15 residues. The CDR3 reads CASTVLAGGQETQYF. The CDR3 DNA reads as TGTGCCAGCACTGTGCTAGCGGGAGGGCAAGAGACCCAGTACTTC.

As regards this clone: The germline gene is not matched at one end of the junction; a read error may be the cause. The rearrangement links TRBV15 to TRBJ2-7; 7 nucleotides agree with TRBD1. The CDR3 is made up of 11 amino acids. Germline CDR1 is LNHNV and CDR2 is YYDKDF (reference sequence). This CDR3 reads CATSEEGQNIF. The CDR3 DNA reads as TGTGCCACCTCTGAAGAGGGACAGAATATCTTC.

The chain employs TRBV6-6 and TRBJ2-3; 9 nucleotides line up with TRBD2. V lost 4 bases and J lost 5; bases outside the gene matches: 7. In germline, CDR1 is MNHNY, CDR2 SVGAGI (reference sequence). This CDR3 is built from 15 residues. The CDR3 loop is CASSSQREEKDTQYF. Written as DNA, the CDR3 is TGTGCCAGCAGTTCACAGCGGGAGGAGAAAGATACGCAGTATTTT.

V gene TRBV7-6 combines with J gene TRBJ1-6, with D possibly being TRBD1 (5 bases). Germline V lookup: CDR1 SGHVS, CDR2 FNYEAQ. Trimming left V 5 bases short and J 7 bases short, with 12 bases between. The CDR3 sequence is 14 residues long. CDR3 sequence: CASSRDSRNSPLHF. The CDR3 nucleotides read TGTGCCAGCAGCCGAGACAGTCGAAATTCACCCCTCCACTTT.

The chain is built from TRBV6-1 and TRBJ1-5, with D possibly matching TRBD1 (6 bases). V lost 4 bases and J 0 bases, leaving 16 bases between the germline ends. CDR1 is MNHNS, CDR2 SASEGT, per germline. This CDR3 contains 17 residues. The CDR3 coding sequence is TGTGCCAGCAGTGGGACAGCACAAGTCAATAGCAATCAGCCCCAGCATTTT. It is translated as CASSGTAQVNSNQPQHF.

The chain has TRBV19 and TRBJ2-7; 7 nucleotides agree with TRBD2. The CDR3 is 13 amino acids. Germline V CDR1 and CDR2: LNHDA, SQIVND (reference sequence). The J segment lost 6 bases and the V segment lost 8 bases, leaving 10 bases of the junction unmatched. The CDR3 region is CASGKGGMSEQYF. The CDR3 nucleotides are TGTGCCAGTGGTAAGGGAGGGATGTCCGAGCAGTACTTC.

This clone occurred once. V is TRBV15 and J is TRBJ2-3, with 7 bases fitting TRBD2. From germline, CDR1 is LNHNV and CDR2 YYDKDF (reference sequence). The trim removed 5 bases at V and 4 bases at J, leaving 12 bases unmatched. This CDR3 is built from 16 residues. DNA for the CDR3: TGTGCCACCAGCCCAAATCCCGGGACTAAAGCAGATACGCAGTATTTT. Encoded protein: CATSPNPGTKADTQYF.